This T cell receptor beta chain was documented in a study of blood T cell repertoires in COVID-19. As for the study in general: Sources were T cells, B-cell-depleted T cells, or PBMCs; the material itself was cDNA or gDNA.

The ends were cut back, 3 bases at V and 10 bases at J, with 13 bases in the middle. Germline V lookup: CDR1 SGHTA, CDR2 FQGNSA. The CDR3 runs to 13 residues. The method was immunoSEQ multiplex PCR; TCRdb's version includes in-frame clones alone and lacks a portion of them. The data show 190,000 or so clones, approximately 85% seen once. The source material was peripheral blood. This clonotype was obtained from an elderly woman with acute or convalescent COVID-19. The V gene is TRBV7-2, the J gene TRBJ2-1; D uncertain. The CDR3: CASSLGTPQEQFF. DNA for the CDR3: TGTGCCAGCAGCTTGGGCACCCCCCAAGAGCAGTTCTTC.